This T cell receptor (beta chain) appears in the sequencing data of a study of OX40 agonist ivuxolimab in advanced cancers. Across the study: The study gave patients intravenous ivuxolimab at 0.01 to 10 mg/kg every 2 weeks.

CDR3 length: 15 amino acids. The junction had 1 base not matched to a gene; V was cut back by 3 bases and J by 0 bases. The germline gives CDR1 SGHRS, CDR2 YFSETQ. Study-wide findings and caveats: The mean number of expanded clones was higher in CD8+ T cells than in CD4+. The 0.1-3.0 mg/kg partial responders had among the lowest clonal expansion. Antigen specificity remained undetermined for the expanded peripheral T cells.

Measured with immunoSEQ multiplex PCR; TCRdb has only the in-frame clones, and not every one. The data contain approximately 15,000 clones, roughly 90% of them singletons. The sample holds one count of this clone. No antigen is known for it. This receptor was obtained from an adult with an advanced solid tumor such as melanoma, head and neck, liver or kidney cancer. The sample here was CD4+ or CD8+ T cells sorted from blood, taken in a trial of the OX40 agonist ivuxolimab. This sequence joins TRBV5-1 and TRBJ1-3, with 9 bases fitting TRBD1. The CDR3 sequence is CASSSTGGSGNTIYF. The DNA for the CDR3 is TGCGCCAGCAGCTCGACAGGGGGCTCTGGAAACACCATATATTTT.